This record covers a single TCR beta chain. One end of the junction is discordant with germline, which a read error may explain. The protocol was immunoSEQ multiplex PCR, while the TCRdb copy is restricted to in-frame clones and leaves out a portion. The sample holds roughly 250,000 clones; about 83% are singletons and the top ten take more than 5.5%. The data derive from a study of blood T cell repertoires in COVID-19. CDR3 length equals 16 residues. Germline CDR1 is WSHSY and CDR2 is SAAADI. Specimen: peripheral blood. The V call is TRBV10-2, the J call TRBJ2-6; perhaps TRBD1 as D (5 bases). This sequence was found in a human donor in a cohort sampled during active COVID-19. CDR3 amino acids: CASSEGVNSGANVLTF. CDR3 coding DNA: TGCGCCAGCAGTGAAGGGGTAAACTCTGGAGCCAACGTCCTGACTTTC.